One sample yielded the 18 T cell receptor beta chains listed below, sequenced in a study of blood T cell repertoires in COVID-19. The repertoire was sequenced with immunoSEQ multiplex PCR; TCRdb's copy has only in-frame clones and lacks some. There are about 92,000 clones in the sample; around 80% occur only once, and approximately 8.7% lies in the top ten. Sequenced: peripheral blood. Receptors originate from a man aged 50-60 years who had recovered from COVID-19.

This sequence joins TRBV9 and TRBJ2-1; TRBD2 matches 9 bases. This CDR3 is built from 17 residues. Per germline, CDR1 SGDLS and CDR2 YYNGEE. Germline trimming cut 4 bases from V and 8 bases from J; bases unmatched to any gene: 16. The CDR3 sequence is CASSSRVWAGGRDEQFF. The DNA of the CDR3 is TGTGCCAGCAGCTCCAGGGTCTGGGCGGGGGGGCGCGATGAGCAGTTCTTC.

This clone has a single count. This chain joins TRBV6-6 and TRBJ1-5; 7 positions match TRBD1. The V gene end was trimmed by 10 bases and the J gene end by 1 base; junction bases not matched to a gene: 7. The CDR3 is 14 residues long. CDR1 is MNHNY and CDR2 is SVGAGI in the germline V gene (reference sequence). The CDR3 DNA reads as TGTGCCACCTCCGGACAGGCGAGCAATCAGCCCCAGCATTTT. It specifies CATSGQASNQPQHF.

The chain couples TRBV5-1 to TRBJ1-4; 10 bases are shared with TRBD1. CDR1 is SGHRS, CDR2 YFSETQ, per germline. The CDR3 consists of 13 residues. Unmatched junction bases numbered 3, after V lost 2 bases and J lost 11 bases. The CDR3, as DNA: TGCGCCAGCAGCTTCGGGACAGGGGACAAACTGTTTTTT. It translates to CASSFGTGDKLFF.

Concerning this clone: The sample holds other DNA sequences that translate to the same CDR3. This chain joins TRBV5-6 and TRBJ1-1; 8 bases fit TRBD1. The germline CDR1 and CDR2 sequences are SGHDT and YYEEEE. The V and J ends lost 2 bases and 1 base, in that order; junction bases with no gene match: 1. The CDR3 consists of 14 residues. The chain's CDR3 is CASSFTGGNTEAFF. The CDR3, as DNA: TGTGCCAGCAGCTTTACAGGGGGGAACACTGAAGCTTTCTTT.

The V and J genes are TRBV19 and TRBJ1-5; tentatively, D is TRBD1 (6 bases). Deletions cut 1 base from V and 4 bases from J, with 8 bases between. CDR1 and CDR2 (germline): LNHDA, SQIVND (reference sequence). This CDR3 has 14 amino acids. The CDR3 sequence is CASSIGTANQPQHF. CDR3 bases: TGTGCCAGTAGTATAGGGACAGCTAATCAGCCCCAGCATTTT.

The chain combines TRBV27 with TRBJ1-6, with D unresolved. V was cut by 3 bases and J by 14 bases, with 14 bases left in between. CDR3 length: 13 residues. CDR1 MNHEY and CDR2 SMNVEV come from the germline V gene (reference sequence). Here the CDR3 reads CASSFDWEATLHF. CDR3 sequence (DNA): TGTGCCAGCAGTTTCGACTGGGAGGCAACCCTCCACTTT.

The chain carries TRBV4-3 and TRBJ2-6, with TRBD1 matching over 9 bases. The CDR3 extends over 17 amino acids. CDR1 and CDR2 from the germline V gene are LGHNA and YSLEER. J lost 0 bases, V lost 4 bases, and 4 bases had no gene match. The CDR3 nucleotides read TGCGCCAGCAGCCCGGGACAGGGAGACTCTGGGGCCAACGTCCTGACTTTC. This codes for CASSPGQGDSGANVLTF.

The chain employs TRBV4-2 and TRBJ2-3; D is perhaps TRBD2 (7 bases). The germline gives CDR1 LGHNA, CDR2 YNFKEQ. This CDR3 spans 20 amino acids. Trimming shortened V by 6 bases and J by 0 bases, and 28 bases separated the two germline ends. The CDR3, as DNA: TGTGCCAGCAGTCAGGTTCTTAGCGCGGGGGCCTTTGGAAGCACAGATACGCAGTATTTT. This translates into CASSQVLSAGAFGSTDTQYF.

CDR3 protein: CASTLTSGRADTQYF. As DNA, the CDR3 is TGTGCCAGTACCCTGACTAGCGGGAGGGCAGATACGCAGTATTTT. The rearrangement joins TRBV19 to TRBJ2-3; 14 nucleotides match TRBD2. The trim removed 7 bases at V and 4 bases at J, leaving 4 bases unmatched. Looked up from germline, CDR1 is LNHDA and CDR2 is SQIVND (reference sequence). This CDR3 is built from 15 residues. The entire variable domain, with the rest obtained from reference TRBV19 and TRBJ2-3, is as follows: DGGITQSPKYLFRKEGQNVTLSCEQNLNHDAMYWYRQDPGQGLRLIYYSQIVNDFQKGDIAEGYSVSREKKESFPLTVTSAQKNPTAFYLCASTLTSGRADTQYFGPGTRLTVL.

This clone was counted only a few times. The rearrangement uses TRBV6-6 and TRBJ1-1, with 7 bases matching TRBD1. Per the germline V gene, CDR1 is MNHNY and CDR2 is SVGAGI (reference sequence). The CDR3 runs 13 residues. V trimming: 11 bases; J trimming: 0 bases; junction bases outside the gene matches: 6. The CDR3 nucleotides are TGTGCCGGGACAGCTATACTGAACACTGAAGCTTTCTTT. It is translated as CAGTAILNTEAFF.

V usage is TRBV4-1 and J usage is TRBJ2-6; TRBD2 matches at 8 bases. Germline assignment: CDR1 MGHRA and CDR2 YSYEKL. CDR3 size: 19 residues. V dropped 0 bases and J dropped 0; count of bases not matched to a gene: 7. CDR3 sequence: CASSQERAGESSGANVLTF. The CDR3 region has the DNA TGCGCCAGCAGCCAAGAAAGAGCGGGGGAGAGCTCTGGGGCCAACGTCCTGACTTTC.

The chain links TRBV3-1 (or the pseudogene TRBV3-2) to TRBJ1-6, with D perhaps matching TRBD1 (5 bases). The CDR3 covers 14 residues. Between the trimmed V and J ends, which lost 4 bases and 11 bases, there was a span of 15 bases. Per the germline V gene, CDR1 is LGHDT and CDR2 is YNNKEL (reference sequence). The CDR3 coding sequence is TGTGCCAGCAGCCCCCCTGGGGGGGATACACCCCTCCACTTT. This encodes CASSPPGGDTPLHF.

In this sample, this clone turned up once. The chain recombines TRBV27 with TRBJ1-2; tentative D call: TRBD1 (6 bases). The germline CDR1 and CDR2 sequences are MNHEY and SMNVEV (reference sequence). With 0 bases removed from V and 8 bases from J, the gap between germline ends came to 25 bases. The CDR3 is made up of 18 amino acids. CDR3: CASSLSSDRPAPPNGYTF. The CDR3 DNA reads as TGTGCCAGCAGTTTATCGAGCGACAGGCCCGCGCCCCCGAACGGCTACACCTTC.

V is TRBV10-3 and J is TRBJ1-2, with 7 bases that match TRBD1. This CDR3 spans 13 amino acids. The trim removed 3 bases at V and 2 bases at J, leaving 0 bases unmatched. Germline loops: CDR1 ENHRY, CDR2 SYGVKD. CDR3 nucleotides: TGTGCCATCAGTGAAGGGGGCAACTATGGCTACACCTTC. It yields the protein CAISEGGNYGYTF.

The chain couples TRBV19 to TRBJ2-7; the match to TRBD2 covers 11 bases. The CDR3 extends over 16 amino acids. The V and J ends lost 5 bases and 0 bases, in that order; junction bases with no gene match: 6. Germline V gene data show CDR1 as LNHDA and CDR2 as SQIVND (reference sequence). The CDR3 reads CASSSRTSGPSYEQYF. CDR3 sequence (DNA): TGTGCCAGTAGTTCCCGGACTAGCGGGCCCTCCTACGAGCAGTACTTC.

The chain couples TRBV30 to TRBJ1-2; TRBD1 matches at 11 bases. Looked up from germline, CDR1 is GTSNPN and CDR2 is SVGIG (reference sequence). V was pared by 1 base and J by 8 bases, with 9 bases of the junction left unmatched. The CDR3 has 15 amino acids. The CDR3 region is CAWSAPDRGQEGYTF. CDR3 coding DNA: TGTGCCTGGAGTGCCCCGGACAGGGGGCAAGAAGGCTACACCTTC.

V and J are TRBV3-1 (or the pseudogene TRBV3-2) and TRBJ2-7, with 10 bases identical to TRBD1. This CDR3 is built from 16 residues. Trimming cost V 0 bases and J 4 bases; bases outside gene matches: 6. CDR1 is LGHDT, CDR2 YNNKEL, per germline (reference sequence). The CDR3 region is CASSQDPRQGAYEQYF. CDR3 DNA sequence: TGTGCCAGCAGCCAAGACCCGAGACAGGGGGCTTACGAGCAGTACTTC.

CDR3: CASHRAGPYNEQFF. The CDR3 nucleotides read TGTGCCAGCCACAGAGCGGGGCCATACAATGAGCAGTTCTTC. The J gene is TRBJ2-1, the V gene TRBV27; 7 bases map to TRBD2. CDR1 and CDR2 from the germline V gene are MNHEY and SMNVEV (reference sequence). This CDR3 has 14 amino acids. Trimming cost V 8 bases and J 4 bases; bases outside gene matches: 8.